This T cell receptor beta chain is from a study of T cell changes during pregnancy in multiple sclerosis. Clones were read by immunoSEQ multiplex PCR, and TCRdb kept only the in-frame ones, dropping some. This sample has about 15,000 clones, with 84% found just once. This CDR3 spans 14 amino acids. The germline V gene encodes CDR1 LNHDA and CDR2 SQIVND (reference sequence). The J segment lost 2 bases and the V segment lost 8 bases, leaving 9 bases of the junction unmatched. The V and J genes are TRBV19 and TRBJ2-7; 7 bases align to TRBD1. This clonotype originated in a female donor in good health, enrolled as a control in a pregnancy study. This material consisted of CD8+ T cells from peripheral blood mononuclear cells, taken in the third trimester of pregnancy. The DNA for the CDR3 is TGTGCCAGTGGGGACAGCCTCACCGCCTACGAGCAGTACTTC. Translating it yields CASGDSLTAYEQYF.